This T cell receptor beta chain is drawn from a study of cytomegalovirus exposure and HLA in healthy donors. This clone appeared a single time. Primers: 60 Vbeta forward and 13 Jbeta reverse. The repertoire was sequenced with immunoSEQ multiplex PCR; TCRdb's copy has only in-frame clones and lacks some. The sample has over 200,000 clones; approximately 82% are singletons. The sequence came from a middle-aged woman in good health and CMV-seronegative. The sequencing input was PBMCs.

CDR3 sequence: CASSEAYSGTPSTDTQYF. CDR3 bases: TGTGCCAGCAGTGAAGCCTATTCTGGGACACCGAGCACAGATACGCAGTATTTT. This chain connects TRBV6-1 to TRBJ2-3; tentative D call: TRBD1 (6 bases). Germline CDR1 reads MNHNS; CDR2 reads SASEGT. The CDR3 is made up of 18 amino acids. Deletions cut 0 bases from V and 0 bases from J, with 16 bases between.